Here is one T cell receptor (beta chain) with its context. Per germline, CDR1 SQVTM and CDR2 ANQGSEA. V lost 3 bases and J lost 3; bases outside the gene matches: 4. The CDR3 sequence is 14 residues long. Expressed TCRB transcripts were sequenced because the isolated RNA had all been reverse transcribed beforehand. Assay used: immunoSEQ multiplex PCR; TCRdb lists only in-frame clones, some missing. The sample lists 850,000 to 900,000 clones, around a sixth occurring once. The data were taken from a study of beta chain features in type 1 diabetes. This chain uses TRBV29-1 with TRBJ2-7, with 11 bases identical to TRBD1. The TCR sequence derives from a woman between 18 and 29 years old in good health. The sequenced sample was naive CD4+ T cells from blood. CDR3 loop: CSVDQGTGGYEQYF. CDR3 nucleotides: TGCAGCGTTGATCAGGGGACAGGGGGCTACGAGCAGTACTTC.